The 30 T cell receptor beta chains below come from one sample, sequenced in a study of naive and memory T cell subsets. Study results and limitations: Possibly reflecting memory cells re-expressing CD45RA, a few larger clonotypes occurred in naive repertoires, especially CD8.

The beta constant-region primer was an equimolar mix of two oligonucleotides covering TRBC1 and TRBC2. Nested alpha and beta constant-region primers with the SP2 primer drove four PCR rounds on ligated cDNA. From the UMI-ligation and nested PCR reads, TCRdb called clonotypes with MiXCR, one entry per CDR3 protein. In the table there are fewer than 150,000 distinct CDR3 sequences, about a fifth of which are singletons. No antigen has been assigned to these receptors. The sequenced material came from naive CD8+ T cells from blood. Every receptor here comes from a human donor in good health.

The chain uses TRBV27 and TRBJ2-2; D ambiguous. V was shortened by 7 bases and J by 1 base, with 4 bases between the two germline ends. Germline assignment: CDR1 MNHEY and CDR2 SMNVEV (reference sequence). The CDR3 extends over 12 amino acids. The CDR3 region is CASKQNTGELFF. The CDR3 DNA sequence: TGTGCCAGCAAACAGAACACCGGGGAGCTGTTTTTT.

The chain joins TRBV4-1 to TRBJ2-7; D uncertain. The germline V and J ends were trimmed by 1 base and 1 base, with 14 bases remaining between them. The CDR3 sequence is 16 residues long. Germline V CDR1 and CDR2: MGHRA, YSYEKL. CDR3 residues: CASSQVPASLSYEQYF. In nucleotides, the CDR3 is TGCGCCAGCAGCCAAGTTCCGGCCAGTCTTTCCTACGAGCAGTACTTC.

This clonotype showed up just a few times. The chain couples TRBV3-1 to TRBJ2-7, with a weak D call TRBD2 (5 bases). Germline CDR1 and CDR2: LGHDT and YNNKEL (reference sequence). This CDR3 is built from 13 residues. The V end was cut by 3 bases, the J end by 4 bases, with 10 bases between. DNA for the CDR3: TGTGCCAGCAGCCACGGGGAGTGGTACGAGCAGTACTTC. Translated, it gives CASSHGEWYEQYF.

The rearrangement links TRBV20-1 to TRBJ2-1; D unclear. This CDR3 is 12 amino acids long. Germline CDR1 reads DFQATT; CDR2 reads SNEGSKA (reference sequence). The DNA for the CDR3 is TGCAGCGCGGAGACCTACTACAATGAGCAGTTCTTC. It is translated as CSAETYYNEQFF.

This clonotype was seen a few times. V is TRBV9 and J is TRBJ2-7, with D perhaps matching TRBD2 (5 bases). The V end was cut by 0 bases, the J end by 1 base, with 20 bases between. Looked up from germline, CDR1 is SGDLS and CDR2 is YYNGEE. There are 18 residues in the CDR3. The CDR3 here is CASSVGLLEASPSYEQYF. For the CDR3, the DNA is TGTGCCAGCAGCGTAGGGCTGTTGGAGGCTAGCCCTTCCTACGAGCAGTACTTC.

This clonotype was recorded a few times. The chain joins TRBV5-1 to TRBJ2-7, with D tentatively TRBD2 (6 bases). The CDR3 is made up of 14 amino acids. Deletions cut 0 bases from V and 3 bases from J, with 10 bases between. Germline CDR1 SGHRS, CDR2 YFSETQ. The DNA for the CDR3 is TGCGCCAGCAGCTTGGAGACGGAGGGCTACGAGCAGTACTTC. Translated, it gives CASSLETEGYEQYF.

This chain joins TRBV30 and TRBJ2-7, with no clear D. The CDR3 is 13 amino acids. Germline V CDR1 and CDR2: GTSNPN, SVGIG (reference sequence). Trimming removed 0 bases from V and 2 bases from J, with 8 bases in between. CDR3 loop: CAWSVTGPYEQYF. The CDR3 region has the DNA TGTGCCTGGAGTGTCACCGGCCCCTACGAGCAGTACTTC.

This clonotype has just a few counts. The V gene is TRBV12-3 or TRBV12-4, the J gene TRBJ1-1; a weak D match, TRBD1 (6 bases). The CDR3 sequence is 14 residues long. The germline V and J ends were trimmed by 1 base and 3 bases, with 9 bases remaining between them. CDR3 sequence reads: CASSLGGQDTEAFF. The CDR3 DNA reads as TGTGCCAGCAGTTTAGGGGGGCAGGACACTGAAGCTTTCTTT.

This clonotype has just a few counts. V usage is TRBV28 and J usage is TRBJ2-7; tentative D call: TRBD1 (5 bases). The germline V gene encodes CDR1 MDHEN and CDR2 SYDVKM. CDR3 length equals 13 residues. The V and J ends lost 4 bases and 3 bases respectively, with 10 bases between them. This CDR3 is CASSSRAVYEQYF. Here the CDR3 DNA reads TGTGCCAGCAGTTCCAGGGCTGTCTACGAGCAGTACTTC. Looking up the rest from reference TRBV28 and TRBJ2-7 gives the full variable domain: DVKVTQSSRYLVKRTGEKVFLECVQDMDHENMFWYRQDPGLGLRLIYFSYDVKMKEKGDIPEGYSVSREKKERFSLILESASTNQTSMYLCASSSRAVYEQYFGPGTRLTVT.

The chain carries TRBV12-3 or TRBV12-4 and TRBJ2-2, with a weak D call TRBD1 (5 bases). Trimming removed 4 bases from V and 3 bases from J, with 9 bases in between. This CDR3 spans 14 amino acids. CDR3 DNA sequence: TGTGCCAGCAGTTCCCAAGGGGACACCGGGGAGCTGTTTTTT. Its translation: CASSSQGDTGELFF.

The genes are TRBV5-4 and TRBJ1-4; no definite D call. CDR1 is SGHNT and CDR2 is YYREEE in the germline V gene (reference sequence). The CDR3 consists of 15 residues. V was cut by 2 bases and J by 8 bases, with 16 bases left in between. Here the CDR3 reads CASSFPDTGYEKLFF. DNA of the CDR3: TGTGCCAGCAGCTTTCCAGACACTGGCTACGAAAAACTGTTTTTT.

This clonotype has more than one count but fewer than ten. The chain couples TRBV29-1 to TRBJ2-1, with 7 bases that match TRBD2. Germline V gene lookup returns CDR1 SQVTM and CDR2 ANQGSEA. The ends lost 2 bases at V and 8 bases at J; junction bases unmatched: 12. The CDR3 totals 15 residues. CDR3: CSVENPRLARDEQFF. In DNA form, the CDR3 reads TGCAGCGTTGAAAACCCTCGACTAGCTCGCGATGAGCAGTTCTTC.

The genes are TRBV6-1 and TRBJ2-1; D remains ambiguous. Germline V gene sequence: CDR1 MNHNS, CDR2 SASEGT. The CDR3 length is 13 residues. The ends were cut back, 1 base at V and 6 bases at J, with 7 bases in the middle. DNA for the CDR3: TGTGCCAGCAGTGAAGACTGGGGCAATGAGCAGTTCTTC. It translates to CASSEDWGNEQFF.

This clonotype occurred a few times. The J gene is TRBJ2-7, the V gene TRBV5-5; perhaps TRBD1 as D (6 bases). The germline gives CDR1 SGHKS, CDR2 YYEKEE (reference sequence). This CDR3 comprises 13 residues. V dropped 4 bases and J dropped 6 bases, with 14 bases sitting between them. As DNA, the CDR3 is TGTGCCAGCAGCGTCCTACAGGGCTTCGAGCAGTACTTC. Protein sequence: CASSVLQGFEQYF.

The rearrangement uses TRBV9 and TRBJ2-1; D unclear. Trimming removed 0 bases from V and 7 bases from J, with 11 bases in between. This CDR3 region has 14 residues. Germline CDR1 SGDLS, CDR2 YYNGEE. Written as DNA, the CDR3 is TGTGCCAGCAGCGTAGTAGGTAACCGAAATGAGCAGTTCTTC. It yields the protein CASSVVGNRNEQFF.

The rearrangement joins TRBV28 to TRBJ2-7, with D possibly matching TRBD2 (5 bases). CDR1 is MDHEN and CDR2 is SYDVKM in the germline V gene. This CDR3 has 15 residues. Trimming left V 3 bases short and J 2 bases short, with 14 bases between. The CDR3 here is CASSFPGGRTYEQYF. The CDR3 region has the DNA TGTGCCAGCAGTTTTCCCGGCGGGCGAACCTACGAGCAGTACTTC.

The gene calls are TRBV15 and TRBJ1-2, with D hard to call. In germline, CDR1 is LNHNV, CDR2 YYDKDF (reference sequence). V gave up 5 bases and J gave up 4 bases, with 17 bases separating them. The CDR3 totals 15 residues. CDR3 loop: CATSEGREWVYGYTF. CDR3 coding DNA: TGTGCCACCAGCGAAGGGCGGGAGTGGGTCTATGGCTACACCTTC.

CDR3 in DNA: TGTGCCAGCAGTTTAACCCCTAATAGCCCCTATGGCTACACCTTC. This translates into CASSLTPNSPYGYTF. V is TRBV28 and J is TRBJ1-2; D gene uncertain. Trimming shortened V by 2 bases and J by 4 bases, and 14 bases separated the two germline ends. The CDR3 consists of 15 residues. Germline V lookup: CDR1 MDHEN, CDR2 SYDVKM.

The CDR3 loop is CASSGTAGHYEQYF. In DNA, the CDR3 is TGTGCCAGCAGCGGGACAGCAGGCCACTACGAGCAGTACTTC. The chain is built from TRBV9 and TRBJ2-7, with a weak D call TRBD1 (6 bases). The V end was cut by 3 bases, the J end by 3 bases, with 13 bases between. Germline loops: CDR1 SGDLS, CDR2 YYNGEE. This CDR3 is 14 amino acids long.

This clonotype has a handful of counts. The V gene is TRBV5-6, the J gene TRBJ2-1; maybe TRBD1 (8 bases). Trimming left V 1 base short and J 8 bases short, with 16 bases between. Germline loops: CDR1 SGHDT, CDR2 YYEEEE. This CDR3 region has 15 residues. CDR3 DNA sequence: TGTGCCAGCAGCTTGTACAGGGGGGGTTCGGATGAGCAGTTCTTC. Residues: CASSLYRGGSDEQFF.

This CDR3 reads CASSQTLYTQYF. CDR3 in DNA: TGTGCCAGCAGCCAGACCCTCTATACGCAGTATTTT. This rearrangement joins TRBV4-2 to TRBJ2-3, with D uncertain. Trimming took 3 bases from V and 7 from J, leaving 8 bases between them. The CDR3 is 12 residues long. CDR1 is LGHNA and CDR2 is YNFKEQ in the germline V gene.

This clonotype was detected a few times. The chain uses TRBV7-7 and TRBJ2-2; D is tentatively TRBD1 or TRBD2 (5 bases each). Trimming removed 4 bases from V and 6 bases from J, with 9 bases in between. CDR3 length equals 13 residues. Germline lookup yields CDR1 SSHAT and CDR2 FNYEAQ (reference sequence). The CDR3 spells CASSSGAAGELFF. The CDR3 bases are TGTGCCAGCAGCTCCGGGGCCGCCGGGGAGCTGTTTTTT.

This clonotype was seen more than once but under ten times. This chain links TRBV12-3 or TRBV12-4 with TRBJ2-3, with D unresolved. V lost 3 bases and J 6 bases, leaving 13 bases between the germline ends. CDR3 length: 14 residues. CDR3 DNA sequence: TGTGCCAGCAGTTTTACCACAGCCTACGATACGCAGTATTTT. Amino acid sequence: CASSFTTAYDTQYF.

The CDR3, as DNA: TGTGCCAGCAGCTTAGAGGGCACAGATACGCAGTATTTT. Translating gives CASSLEGTDTQYF. V is TRBV7-9 and J is TRBJ2-3; D call uncertain. V dropped 1 base and J dropped 1 base, with 3 bases sitting between them. The CDR3 consists of 13 residues. The germline V gene encodes CDR1 SEHNR and CDR2 FQNEAQ (reference sequence). Supplemented by reference TRBV7-9 and TRBJ2-3, the full variable domain reads DTGVSQNPRHKITKRGQNVTFRCDPISEHNRLYWYRQTLGQGPEFLTYFQNEAQLEKSRLLSDRFSAERPKGSFSTLEIQRTEQGDSAMYLCASSLEGTDTQYFGPGTRLTVL.

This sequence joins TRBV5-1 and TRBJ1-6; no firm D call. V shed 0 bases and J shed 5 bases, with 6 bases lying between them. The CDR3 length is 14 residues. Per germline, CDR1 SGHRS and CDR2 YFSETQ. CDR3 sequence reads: CASSLGPDNSPLHF. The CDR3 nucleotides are TGCGCCAGCAGCTTGGGACCGGATAATTCACCCCTCCACTTT.

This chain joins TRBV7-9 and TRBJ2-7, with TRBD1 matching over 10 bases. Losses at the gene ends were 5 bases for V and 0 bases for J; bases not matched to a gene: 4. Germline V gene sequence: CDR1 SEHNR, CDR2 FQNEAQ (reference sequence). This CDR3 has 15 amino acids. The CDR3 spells CASSRRDRGSYEQYF. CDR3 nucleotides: TGTGCCAGCAGCCGGAGGGACAGGGGCTCCTACGAGCAGTACTTC.

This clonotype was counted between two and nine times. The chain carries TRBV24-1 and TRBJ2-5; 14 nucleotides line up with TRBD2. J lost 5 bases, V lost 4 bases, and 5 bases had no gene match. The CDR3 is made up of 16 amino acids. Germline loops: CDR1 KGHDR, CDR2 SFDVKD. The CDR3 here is CATSEGTSGSAETQYF. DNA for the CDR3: TGTGCCACCAGTGAAGGGACTAGCGGGAGTGCGGAGACCCAGTACTTC.

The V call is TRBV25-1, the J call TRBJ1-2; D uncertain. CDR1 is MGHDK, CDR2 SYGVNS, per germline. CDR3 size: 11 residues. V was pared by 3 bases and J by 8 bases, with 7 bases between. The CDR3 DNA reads TGTGCCAGCAGTGACTCTTGGGGCTACACCTTC. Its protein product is CASSDSWGYTF.

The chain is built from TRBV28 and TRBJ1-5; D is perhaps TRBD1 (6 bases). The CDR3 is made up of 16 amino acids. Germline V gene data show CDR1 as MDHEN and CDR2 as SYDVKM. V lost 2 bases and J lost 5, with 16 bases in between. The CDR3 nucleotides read TGTGCCAGCAGTTTAAGGGGAGGGGGGGCTTATCAGCCCCAGCATTTT. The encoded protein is CASSLRGGGAYQPQHF.

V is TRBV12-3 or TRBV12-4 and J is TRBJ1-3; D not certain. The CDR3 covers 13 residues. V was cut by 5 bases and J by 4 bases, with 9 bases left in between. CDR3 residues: CASSPGGGNTIYF. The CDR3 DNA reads TGTGCCAGCAGTCCCGGCGGCGGAAACACCATATATTTT.